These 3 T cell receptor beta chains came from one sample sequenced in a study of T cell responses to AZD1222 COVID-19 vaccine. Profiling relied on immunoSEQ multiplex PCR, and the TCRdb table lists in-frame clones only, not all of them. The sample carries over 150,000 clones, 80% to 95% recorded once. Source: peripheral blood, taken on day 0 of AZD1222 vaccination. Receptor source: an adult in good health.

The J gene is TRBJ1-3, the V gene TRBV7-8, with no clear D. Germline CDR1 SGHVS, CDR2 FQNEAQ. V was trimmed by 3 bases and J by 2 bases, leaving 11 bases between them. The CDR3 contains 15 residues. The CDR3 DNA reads TGTGCCAGCAGCTTCGGCGGGCCCCCTGGAAACACCATATATTTT. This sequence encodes CASSFGGPPGNTIYF.

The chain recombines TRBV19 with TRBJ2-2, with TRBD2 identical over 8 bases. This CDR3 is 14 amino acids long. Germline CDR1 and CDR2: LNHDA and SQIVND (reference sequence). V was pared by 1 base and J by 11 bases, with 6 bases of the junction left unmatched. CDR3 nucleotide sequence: TGTGCCAGTAGTATAGTTAGCGGGGTCAAAGAGCTGTTTTTT. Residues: CASSIVSGVKELFF.

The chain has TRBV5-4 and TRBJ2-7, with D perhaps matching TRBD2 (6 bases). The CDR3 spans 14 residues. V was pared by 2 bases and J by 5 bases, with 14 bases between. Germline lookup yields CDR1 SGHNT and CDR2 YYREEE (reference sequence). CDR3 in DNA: TGTGCCAGCAGCTTAGGAGGGGCGCACGACGAGCAGTACTTC. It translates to CASSLGGAHDEQYF.